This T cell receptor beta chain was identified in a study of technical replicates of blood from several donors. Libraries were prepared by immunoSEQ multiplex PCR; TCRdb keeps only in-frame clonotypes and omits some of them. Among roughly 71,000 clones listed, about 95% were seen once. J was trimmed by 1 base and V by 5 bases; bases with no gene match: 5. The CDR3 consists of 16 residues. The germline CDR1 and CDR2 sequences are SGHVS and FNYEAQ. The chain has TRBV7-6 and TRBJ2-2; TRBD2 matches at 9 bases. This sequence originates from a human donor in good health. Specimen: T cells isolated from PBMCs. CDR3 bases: TGTGCCAGCAGCCCCAGACTAGCGGAGAACACCGGGGAGCTGTTTTTT. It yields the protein CASSPRLAENTGELFF.